Sequencing of this T cell receptor (beta chain) was carried out in a study of Ad26.COV2.S vaccination and SARS-CoV-2 variants. Looking at the study overall: Recipients of Ad26.COV2.S got it intramuscularly, once or twice 56 days apart. Broader study findings: Measurement of non-spike TCR breadth gave similar results in vaccine and placebo recipients.

The CDR3 contains 16 residues. Trimming stripped 0 bases from V and 0 bases from J, with 10 bases between. Germline CDR1 reads SGHRS; CDR2 reads YFSETQ. About this clone itself: Antigen specificity is unknown.

This table comes from immunoSEQ multiplex PCR, and its TCRdb copy is limited to in-frame clones, with some not included. The sample has hundreds of thousands of clones; roughly 90% are singletons. Treatment reported: around 19 received Ad26.COV2.S at low or high dose, single or two shots; a few received placebo; per-sample allocation not given. At day 63 after the first vaccine or placebo injection, samples were drawn. This Boston cohort included adults aged 18-55 years. Participants' vaccine, an Ad26 vector, delivered Wuhan-strain SARS-CoV-2 spike. The sequencing here drew on peripheral blood, taken in a trial of Ad26.COV2.S vaccine versus placebo. J is TRBJ1-3 and V is TRBV5-1; perhaps TRBD1 as D (5 bases). This TCR was recovered from a person aged 18 to 59 who received the Ad26.COV2.S COVID-19 vaccine or a placebo. DNA of the CDR3: TGCGCCAGCAGCTTGGGACAGAAAATCTCTGGAAACACCATATATTTT. It is translated as CASSLGQKISGNTIYF.